These 10 T cell receptor beta chains came from one sample sequenced in a study of beta chain features in type 1 diabetes. Overall study results and limits: People with Type 1 diabetes carried modestly yet significantly shorter TCRB CDR3s in all four CD4+ subsets.

These receptors have no identified antigens. The isolated RNA, all of it, was reverse transcribed, so expressed TCRB transcripts were what got sequenced. Assay used: immunoSEQ multiplex PCR; TCRdb lists only in-frame clones, some missing. Among 630,000 or so clones listed, about 14% were seen once. The material sequenced was naive CD4+ T cells from blood. Source of these receptors: a man between 18 and 29 years old with type 1 diabetes.

This clone was seen a handful of times. This sequence joins TRBV29-1 and TRBJ2-2, with unresolved D. This CDR3 is 13 amino acids long. Per germline, CDR1 SQVTM and CDR2 ANQGSEA. The germline V and J ends were trimmed by 3 bases and 4 bases, with 9 bases remaining between them. The CDR3 region has the DNA TGCAGCGTTGAGTGGGTATCCACCGGGGAGCTGTTTTTT. Translating it yields CSVEWVSTGELFF.

The chain uses TRBV10-3 and TRBJ1-2; the D is unclear. V was trimmed by 3 bases and J by 0 bases, leaving 8 bases between them. This CDR3 has 14 residues. Germline CDR1 reads ENHRY; CDR2 reads SYGVKD. The CDR3 DNA reads as TGTGCCATCAGTGACAGCGATCCTAACTATGGCTACACCTTC. Translation: CAISDSDPNYGYTF.

This clone was seen a handful of times. The gene calls are TRBV7-2 and TRBJ2-6, with D possibly called TRBD1 or TRBD2 (5 bases each). In germline, CDR1 is SGHTA, CDR2 FQGNSA. V was pared by 6 bases and J by 2 bases, with 14 bases between. CDR3 size: 16 residues. The CDR3 loop reads CASSLIGAAGANVLTF. The DNA of the CDR3 is TGTGCCAGCAGTCTCATCGGGGCAGCTGGGGCCAACGTCCTGACTTTC.

This clone was recorded a few times. This rearrangement joins TRBV7-2 to TRBJ1-5; unclear D gene. With 4 bases removed from V and 5 bases from J, the gap between germline ends came to 6 bases. Germline V lookup: CDR1 SGHTA, CDR2 FQGNSA. The CDR3 totals 12 residues. DNA for the CDR3: TGTGCCAGCAGCTCATACGATCAGCCCCAGCATTTT. It is translated as CASSSYDQPQHF.

The V call is TRBV18, the J call TRBJ1-1; a possible D gene is TRBD1 (5 bases). The CDR3 runs to 14 residues. V lost 1 base to trimming and J lost 6 bases, with 12 bases between them. CDR1 and CDR2 from the germline V gene are KGHSH and LQKENI. For the CDR3, the DNA is TGTGCCAGCTCACCACGTCGGGGGAGCGCTGAAGCTTTCTTT. Translated: CASSPRRGSAEAFF.

This clone showed up just a few times. This CDR3 reads CASSVVFTGELFF. CDR3 nucleotide sequence: TGTGCCAGCAGCGTAGTATTTACCGGGGAGCTGTTTTTT. V and J are TRBV9 and TRBJ2-2; no clear D gene. Trimming removed 0 bases from V and 5 bases from J, with 5 bases in between. CDR1 is SGDLS and CDR2 is YYNGEE in the germline V gene. CDR3 length: 13 residues.

The genes are TRBV2 and TRBJ2-1; D ambiguous. Trimming left V 7 bases short and J 0 bases short, with 7 bases between. CDR3 length: 13 amino acids. The germline V gene encodes CDR1 SNHLY and CDR2 FYNNEI. The CDR3 reads CASISGSYNEQFF. The CDR3 bases are TGTGCCAGCATTTCCGGCTCCTACAATGAGCAGTTCTTC.

This clone was observed a few times. The rearrangement links TRBV11-2 to TRBJ2-6; no clear D gene. V was clipped by 3 bases and J by 3 bases, with 3 bases between them. From germline, CDR1 is SGHAT and CDR2 FQNNGV. CDR3 length: 13 amino acids. CDR3 sequence reads: CASSLGGANVLTF. CDR3 nucleotide sequence: TGTGCCAGCAGCTTGGGTGGGGCCAACGTCCTGACTTTC.

Only a few counts were recorded for this clone. This chain links TRBV6-5 with TRBJ2-3; D is unresolved. V gave up 5 bases and J gave up 4 bases, with 13 bases separating them. This CDR3 spans 14 amino acids. Germline CDR1 MNHEY, CDR2 SVGAGI. CDR3 DNA sequence: TGTGCCAGCAGTCCTAGATATACCGCAGATACGCAGTATTTT. Translated: CASSPRYTADTQYF.

The chain is built from TRBV5-1 and TRBJ1-1; 7 bases map to TRBD1. V lost 0 bases and J lost 4; bases outside the gene matches: 6. The CDR3 sequence is 15 residues long. The germline gives CDR1 SGHRS, CDR2 YFSETQ. CDR3 DNA: TGCGCCAGCAGCTTGGCCGCGACAGGGCTCACTGAAGCTTTCTTT. It encodes CASSLAATGLTEAFF.